These T cell receptor beta chains were read from a single sample in a study of shared clonotypes between healthy human individuals. Sequencing used immunoSEQ multiplex PCR; TCRdb keeps in-frame clones, though not all of them. The table lists roughly 2.5 million clones, approximately 92% of them singletons, with around 0.14% in the top ten. The sequenced sample consisted of naive CD4+ T cells sorted from blood. The receptors stem from a man between 18 and 35 years old in good health. The CDR3 runs from the conserved cysteine through the conserved F or W. A D gene is named only where the DNA matches it firmly. Rows may omit the clone size; those that give it use once, few, many or a size class.

v_gene	d_gene	j_gene	abundance	len	CDR3aa	CDR3nt
TRBV29-1	NA	TRBJ2-3	NA	14	CSAGLAYGTDTQYF	TGCAGCGCTGGCTTAGCGTACGGCACAGATACGCAGTATTTT
TRBV11-2	TRBD2	TRBJ2-1	NA	18	CASSLFSGGAGSYNEQFF	TGTGCCAGCAGCTTATTTAGCGGGGGGGCCGGGTCCTACAATGAGCAGTTCTTC
TRBV2	TRBD1	TRBJ2-1	NA	15	CASRNRDRAYNEQFF	TGTGCCAGCAGAAACCGGGACAGGGCCTACAATGAGCAGTTCTTC
TRBV19	NA	TRBJ1-2	once	13	CASSIGQLYGYTF	TGTGCCAGTAGTATAGGACAGCTTTATGGCTACACCTTC
TRBV2	NA	TRBJ1-3	NA	13	CASSFRPQDTIYF	TGTGCCAGCAGTTTTCGACCCCAAGACACCATATATTTT
TRBV7-9	TRBD2	TRBJ2-1	NA	17	CASSLGPAGDPYNEQFF	TGTGCCAGCAGCTTAGGGCCAGCGGGGGATCCCTACAATGAGCAGTTCTTC
TRBV6-5	NA	TRBJ2-6	NA	16	CASSYWGRAGANVLTF	TGTGCCAGCAGTTATTGGGGGCGGGCCGGGGCCAACGTCCTGACTTTC
TRBV6-6	NA	TRBJ2-2	NA	14	CASQSLQNTGELFF	TGTGCCAGCCAGAGCTTACAGAACACCGGGGAGCTGTTTTTT
TRBV28	NA	TRBJ1-1	once	13	CASFLSVNTEAFF	TGTGCCAGCTTTTTATCAGTTAACACTGAAGCTTTCTTT
TRBV4-1	TRBD1	TRBJ2-7	NA	15	CASSLLDREIYEQYF	TGCGCCAGCAGCCTCCTGGACAGGGAGATCTACGAGCAGTACTTC
TRBV6-6	TRBD1	TRBJ2-5	NA	15	CASSYRQGARETQYF	TGTGCCAGCAGTTACCGACAGGGGGCTAGAGAGACCCAGTACTTC